Following are 18 T cell receptor beta chains from one sample sequenced in a study of blood T cell repertoires in COVID-19. Sequenced by immunoSEQ multiplex PCR; TCRdb stores in-frame clones only, minus some. The table has about 220,000 clones, 83% seen once. The specimen was PBMCs or T cells enriched from blood (not recorded which). The source is a woman in her 40s who had been exposed to COVID-19.

This clone was picked up one time. The rearrangement uses TRBV7-8 and TRBJ2-7; D uncertain. Germline V gene sequence: CDR1 SGHVS, CDR2 FQNEAQ. The CDR3 has 14 amino acids. The ends were cut back, 4 bases at V and 0 bases at J, with 10 bases in the middle. The CDR3 region has the DNA TGTGCCAGCAGCTCGACACCTCCCTCCTACGAGCAGTACTTC. Protein: CASSSTPPSYEQYF.

This chain joins TRBV6-2 or TRBV6-3 and TRBJ2-5, with TRBD2 as a possible D gene (6 bases). V was pared by 2 bases and J by 3 bases, with 19 bases between. Germline CDR1 MNHEY, CDR2 SVGEGT. The length of the CDR3 is 17 residues. The CDR3 sequence: CASSYRAGRLEKETQYF. CDR3 sequence (DNA): TGTGCCAGCAGTTACAGGGCGGGGCGGCTCGAAAAAGAGACCCAGTACTTC.

The gene calls are TRBV5-4 and TRBJ1-2, with D possibly TRBD1 on 5 matching bases. Germline lookup yields CDR1 SGHNT and CDR2 YYREEE (reference sequence). The CDR3 runs to 15 residues. Trimming cost V 2 bases and J 3 bases, with 14 bases left between them. In DNA form, the CDR3 reads TGTGCCAGCAGCTTCCCAAGGGGCCCCTACTATGGCTACACCTTC. Translation: CASSFPRGPYYGYTF.

This clone was counted only a few times. The chain is built from TRBV7-8 and TRBJ1-6; 11 bases align to TRBD1. The ends lost 4 bases at V and 9 bases at J; junction bases unmatched: 5. Germline assignment: CDR1 SGHVS and CDR2 FQNEAQ. The CDR3 length is 15 residues. The CDR3 nucleotides read TGTGCCAGCAGCTCCCAAGGGACAGGGGGTTCACCCCTCCACTTT. Its translation is CASSSQGTGGSPLHF.

V gene TRBV5-1 combines with J gene TRBJ1-5, with D possibly TRBD1 on 6 matching bases. The ends were cut back, 4 bases at V and 6 bases at J, with 17 bases in the middle. Germline values: CDR1 SGHRS, CDR2 YFSETQ. The CDR3 runs to 15 residues. CDR3 sequence (DNA): TGCGCCAGCAGCCCGGACAGTTCATACGGTCAGCCCCAGCATTTT. Translated, it gives CASSPDSSYGQPQHF.

The V and J genes are TRBV4-2 and TRBJ2-5; TRBD2 agrees at 9 bases. Germline CDR1 is LGHNA and CDR2 is YNFKEQ. The CDR3 loop spans 17 amino acids. Trimming removed 1 base from V and 5 bases from J; junction bases left unmatched: 11. The CDR3 nucleotides are TGTGCCAGCAGCCAAGGGGCTGAGCGGGGGGCGTGGGAGACCCAGTACTTC. It is translated as CASSQGAERGAWETQYF.

The chain carries TRBV6-4 and TRBJ1-2; TRBD1 matches 7 bases. V was pared by 6 bases and J by 2 bases, with 6 bases of the junction left unmatched. This CDR3 comprises 14 residues. CDR1 MRHNA and CDR2 SNTAGT come from the germline V gene. The CDR3 DNA reads as TGTGCCAGCAGGAAGGGACAGTTCAACTATGGCTACACCTTC. Translating it yields CASRKGQFNYGYTF.

V gene TRBV9 combines with J gene TRBJ2-7; D is possibly TRBD2 (6 bases). CDR1 and CDR2 from the germline V gene are SGDLS and YYNGEE. V dropped 3 bases and J dropped 3 bases, with 13 bases sitting between them. This CDR3 region has 14 residues. CDR3 nucleotide sequence: TGTGCCAGCAGCGCCGGCGGGGAGGACTACGAGCAGTACTTC. This translates into CASSAGGEDYEQYF.

The chain couples TRBV28 to TRBJ2-5, with D possibly matching TRBD2 (5 bases). V was pared by 6 bases and J by 3 bases, with 17 bases between. Per the germline V gene, CDR1 is MDHEN and CDR2 is SYDVKM. The CDR3 extends over 15 amino acids. CDR3 nucleotide sequence: TGTGCCAGCAGCCCCGAGAGACTACAGAAAGAGACCCAGTACTTC. It codes for CASSPERLQKETQYF. Together with reference TRBV28 and TRBJ2-5, the CDR3 gives the full variable domain: DVKVTQSSRYLVKRTGEKVFLECVQDMDHENMFWYRQDPGLGLRLIYFSYDVKMKEKGDIPEGYSVSREKKERFSLILESASTNQTSMYLCASSPERLQKETQYFGPGTRLLVL.

This chain joins TRBV6-5 and TRBJ2-5, with D hard to call. The CDR3 runs 16 residues. CDR1 is MNHEY and CDR2 is SVGAGI in the germline V gene. V was cut by 2 bases and J by 8 bases, with 21 bases left in between. CDR3 DNA sequence: TGTGCCAGCAGTTACCCAGAAGGTAGACCCTCAGGTACCCAGTACTTC. Amino acids: CASSYPEGRPSGTQYF.

V is TRBV2 and J is TRBJ1-1; no clear D. The germline gives CDR1 SNHLY, CDR2 FYNNEI. V was pared by 8 bases and J by 3 bases, with 19 bases between. This CDR3 contains 15 residues. The CDR3 protein is CASPTNREGYTEAFF. The CDR3 DNA follows: TGTGCCAGCCCCACAAATCGGGAGGGCTACACTGAAGCTTTCTTT.

The chain is built from TRBV4-1 and TRBJ1-2, with a possible D match to TRBD1 (5 bases). The CDR3 has 15 amino acids. CDR1 MGHRA and CDR2 YSYEKL come from the germline V gene. V lost 4 bases and J 4 bases, leaving 16 bases between the germline ends. The CDR3 here is CASSPRTLKAYGYTF. In nucleotides, the CDR3 is TGCGCCAGCAGCCCCCGGACATTAAAAGCCTATGGCTACACCTTC.

The chain uses TRBV7-8 and TRBJ1-1; the D gene is possibly TRBD1 (5 bases). The CDR3 runs to 15 residues. V was trimmed by 1 base and J by 1 base, leaving 10 bases between them. CDR1 SGHVS and CDR2 FQNEAQ come from the germline V gene. The CDR3, as DNA: TGTGCCAGCAGCTTAGGTTTGACAGAGAACACTGAAGCTTTCTTT. Protein sequence: CASSLGLTENTEAFF.

This clone has just a few counts. CDR3 bases: TGTGCTAGTGCCTTGAGAGCCCCAGACAGAGACACAGATACGCAGTATTTT. Translation gives CASALRAPDRDTDTQYF. This chain links TRBV12-5 with TRBJ2-3, with a possible D match to TRBD1 (5 bases). Trimming left V 7 bases short and J 2 bases short, with 22 bases between. The CDR3 sequence is 17 residues long. Germline CDR1 reads LGHNT; CDR2 reads FRNRAP.

This clone was found a few times. The CDR3 is CASSEALLGQDVIYEQYF. CDR3 in DNA: TGTGCCAGCAGTGAAGCGCTTTTAGGACAGGACGTGATCTACGAGCAGTACTTC. This rearrangement joins TRBV2 to TRBJ2-7; TRBD1 matches at 7 bases. Trimming took 0 bases from V and 3 from J; bases not matched to a gene: 14. Germline V lookup: CDR1 SNHLY, CDR2 FYNNEI. The length of the CDR3 is 18 residues.

In the case of this clone: The same CDR3 is also encoded by other DNA sequences in this sample. The J gene is TRBJ1-2, the V gene TRBV10-1; TRBD1 agrees at 9 bases. CDR3 length: 11 amino acids. Losses at the gene ends were 6 bases for V and 7 bases for J; bases not matched to a gene: 0. The germline CDR1 and CDR2 sequences are WNHNN and SYGVQD (reference sequence). The CDR3 nucleotides are TGCGCCAGCAGGACAGGGGGTGGCTACACCTTC. Translating gives CASRTGGGYTF.

This chain uses TRBV7-2 with TRBJ1-1; TRBD1 agrees at 7 bases. V lost 5 bases and J lost 0; bases outside the gene matches: 9. CDR3 length equals 16 residues. The germline V gene encodes CDR1 SGHTA and CDR2 FQGNSA. The CDR3 spells CASSTRGGTVNTEAFF. The CDR3 DNA sequence: TGTGCCAGCAGCACAAGAGGTGGGACAGTGAACACTGAAGCTTTCTTT.

The rearrangement joins TRBV7-9 to TRBJ2-1, with 9 bases aligning to TRBD2. With 5 bases clipped from V and 10 bases from J, the junction kept 21 bases outside the gene matches. The CDR3 length is 18 residues. In germline, CDR1 is SEHNR, CDR2 FQNEAQ (reference sequence). CDR3 sequence reads: CASSPKDSLAGPREEQFF. The CDR3 nucleotides read TGTGCCAGCAGCCCAAAGGACAGCCTAGCGGGGCCAAGGGAGGAGCAGTTCTTC.